This TCR beta chain was sequenced in a study of blood T cell repertoires in COVID-19. Across the study: The study drew acute and convalescent COVID-19 samples from the United States, Italy and Spain.

Which cohort a participant joined came from the clinical history participants gave. A COVID-19 case was met by exposed participants within 2 weeks before study entry. The count of this clone is one. In the original processing: Estimates of nucleated cell counts were drawn from the amplification of reference gene primers. Only in-frame clones appear in the TCRdb table, and some are missing; sequencing was by immunoSEQ multiplex PCR. V and J calls and clone size are given by that table; D and trimming were obtained from the DNA. Here the sample spans 180,000 or so clones, around 80% being singletons. The clonotype comes from a man between 60 and 70 years old who had been exposed to COVID-19. The sample consisted of PBMCs or T cells enriched from blood (not recorded which).

The DNA for the CDR3 is TGTGCCAGCAGCCTGGGACAGGGACCATACGAGCAGTACTTC. Translation: CASSLGQGPYEQYF. This sequence joins TRBV11-3 and TRBJ2-7; 9 bases are shared with TRBD1. Germline V gene sequence: CDR1 SGHNT, CDR2 YENEEA. The CDR3 extends over 14 amino acids. V was pared by 5 bases and J by 4 bases, with 6 bases of the junction left unmatched.